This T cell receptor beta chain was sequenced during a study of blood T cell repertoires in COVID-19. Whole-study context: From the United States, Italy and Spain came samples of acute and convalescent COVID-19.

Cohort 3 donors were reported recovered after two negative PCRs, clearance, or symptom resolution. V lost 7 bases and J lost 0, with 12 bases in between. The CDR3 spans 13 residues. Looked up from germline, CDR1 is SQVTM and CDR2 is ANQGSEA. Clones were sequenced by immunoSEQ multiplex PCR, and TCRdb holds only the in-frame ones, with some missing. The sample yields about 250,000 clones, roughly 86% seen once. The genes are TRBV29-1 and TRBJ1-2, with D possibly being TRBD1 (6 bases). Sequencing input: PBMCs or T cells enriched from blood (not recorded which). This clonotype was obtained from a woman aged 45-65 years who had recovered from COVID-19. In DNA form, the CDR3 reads TGCAGCGCCAGGGACATCTCTAACTATGGCTACACCTTC. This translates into CSARDISNYGYTF.